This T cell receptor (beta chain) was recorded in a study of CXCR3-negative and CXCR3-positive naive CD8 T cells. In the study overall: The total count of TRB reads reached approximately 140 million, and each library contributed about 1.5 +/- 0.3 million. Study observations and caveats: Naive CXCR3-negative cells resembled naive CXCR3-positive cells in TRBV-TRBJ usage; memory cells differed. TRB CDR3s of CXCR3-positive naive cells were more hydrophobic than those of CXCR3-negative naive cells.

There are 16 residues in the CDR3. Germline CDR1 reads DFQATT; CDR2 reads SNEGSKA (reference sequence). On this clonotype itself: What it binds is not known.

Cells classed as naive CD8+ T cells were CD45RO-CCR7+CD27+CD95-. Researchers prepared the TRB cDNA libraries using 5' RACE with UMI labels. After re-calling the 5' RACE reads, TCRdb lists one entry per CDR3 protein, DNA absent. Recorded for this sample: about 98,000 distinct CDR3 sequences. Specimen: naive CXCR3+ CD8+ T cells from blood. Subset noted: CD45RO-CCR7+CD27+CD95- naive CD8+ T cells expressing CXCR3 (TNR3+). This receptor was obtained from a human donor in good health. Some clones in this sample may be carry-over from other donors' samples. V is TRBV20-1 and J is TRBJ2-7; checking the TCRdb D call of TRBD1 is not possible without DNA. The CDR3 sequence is CSAPPYTLGVSYEQYF.